This entry describes one T cell receptor beta chain. This specimen belongs to a study of technical replicates of blood from several donors. Produced via immunoSEQ multiplex PCR; TCRdb's table is partial and in-frame only. The table records 65,000 to 95,000 clones, about 97% of them present only once. The CDR3 spans 12 residues. Germline V gene sequence: CDR1 MDHEN, CDR2 SYDVKM. V dropped 6 bases and J dropped 5 bases, with 10 bases sitting between them. The V gene is TRBV28, the J gene TRBJ2-5, with D maybe TRBD1 (6 bases). This clonotype was obtained from a human donor in good health. Source material: T cells isolated from PBMCs. This chain's CDR3 is CASSLQGETQYF. The CDR3 DNA is TGTGCCAGCAGCCTACAGGGTGAGACCCAGTACTTC.